This T cell receptor beta chain comes out of a study of identical twins (dated by TCRdb to 2016 to 2017). Regarding the complete study: To test whether fetal clonotypes persist, the study used deep sequencing on TCR alpha and beta repertoires from monozygotic twins, unrelated adults of various ages, and cord blood. To rule out contamination, the twin experiments were replicated at different times with different library preparation protocols. Overall study results and their limits: In monozygotic twins, out-of-frame TCR alpha sharing was systematically underestimated by recombination models, although the models agreed with sharing between unrelated individuals. Zero-insertion analyses could be partly confounded by invariant T cells such as MAIT and iNKT, although diverse VJ usage argued against such confounding for most clonotypes. Fewer insertions were carried by abundant cord blood beta clonotypes, a similar but weaker trend appeared in young adult naive repertoires, and no such trend appeared in memory repertoires. Conclusions relied on cross-sectional statistical analysis, since the same donors could not be followed over many years. Compared with coincidental sharing between unrelated individuals, out-of-frame TCR alpha sequences shared between twins had an excess of sequences with low generation probability. The excess sharing between twins in beta out-of-frame sequences was weaker because fewer shared sequences reduced the signal-to-noise ratio.

This clonotype was observed a few times. No antigen is known for it. Base qualities were left out, and no much larger clone turns up one base away. All donors were healthy Caucasians. Three pairs of female monozygotic twins, all aged about 18 to 29 years, were included in the twin cohort. Positive isolation kits from Invitrogen were used to isolate CD4+ and CD8+ T cell populations. The library was obtained by 5' RACE. The listed sequencing device is Illumina HiSeq 2000. Template switching added a universal primer binding site, and the final cDNA carried a unique molecular identifier that allowed TCR cDNA molecules to be counted accurately. Specific primers in the conserved constant-segment region were used to synthesize first-strand cDNA for TCR alpha and beta chains. To control for contamination, each cDNA library was double barcoded with a SMART-Mk sample barcode plus Illumina barcodes. Two successive PCR steps introduced TruSeq adapter sequences along with Illumina sample barcodes. The Illumina HiSeq platform was used with custom primers to sequence TCR alpha and beta cDNA libraries. In the source study's methods: Raw reads were processed with MiGEC to extract unique molecular identifiers, and MiXCR was used to determine CDR3 positions. For each individual, recombination models were inferred using an EM algorithm with the repgenHMM and IGoR tools. Shared clonotype analysis was performed with the tcR package in R, normalizing sharing by the product of cloneset sizes. To study raw recombination without the effects of thymic and clonal selection, out-of-frame nonproductive sequences were analyzed. In TCRdb, the public reads were trimmed at Q25 with fastp and aligned with MiXCR, with productive beta chains retained. Every entry covers one CDR3 protein and lists the most common genes and DNA from its rows. The V and J calls here are based on TCRdb, not the publication. The sample table contains 300,000 to 400,000 distinct CDR3 sequences; only one count was recorded for roughly an eighth of them. The top ten constitute around 7.8% of the sample.

The germline V gene yields SGHVS for CDR1 and FNYEAQ for CDR2. Counted from cysteine to phenylalanine, this CDR3 has 15 amino acids. This entry keeps only the CDR3 DNA: 45 bases, framed from base 1. V and J are trimmed by 8 bases and 1 base, and the gene matches miss 5 bases of the junction. This sample was also put to use in a study of yellow fever vaccine responses in identical twins. Looking at the second paper: The authors reported that the T cell response to vaccination in identical twins appeared partly convergent and partly personalized. In identical twins, the study followed T cell clones that responded to the vaccine with precision.

The chain is assembled from TRBV7-6 and TRBJ2-3; 11 junctional bases match TRBD2. The source is a woman aged 18 to 35 in good health. Sequencing was carried out using CD8+ T cells sorted from blood. The nucleotides are TGTGCCAGCGGAACTAGCGGGGGACGCACAGATACGCAGTATTTT. Its translation is CASGTSGGRTDTQYF.